This T cell receptor beta chain was sequenced during a study of blood T cell repertoires in COVID-19. Study context: COVID-19 samples from acute and convalescent phases originated in the United States, Italy and Spain. Sample material is recorded as cDNA or gDNA derived from T cells, B-cell-depleted T cells, or PBMCs.

Germline V CDR1 and CDR2: SGHKS, YYEKEE (reference sequence). The CDR3 is made up of 16 amino acids. Trimming took 2 bases from V and 2 from J, leaving 16 bases between them. Using immunoSEQ multiplex PCR, the repertoire was profiled, and TCRdb retains in-frame clones only, with some absent. Seen here are under 80,000 clones, about 83% observed once, and the top ten hold around 5.6%. Sequencing was carried out using peripheral blood. The chain has TRBV5-5 and TRBJ2-5, with a tentative D call TRBD2 (5 bases). The TCR was taken from a woman aged 60-75 years with acute or convalescent COVID-19. CDR3 sequence: CASSFVGSISQETQYF. CDR3 DNA sequence: TGTGCCAGCAGCTTCGTTGGGAGTATATCACAAGAGACCCAGTACTTC. Variable domain in full (rest from reference TRBV5-5 and TRBJ2-5): DAGVTQSPTHLIKTRGQQVTLRCSPISGHKSVSWYQQVLGQGPQFIFQYYEKEERGRGNFPDRFSARQFPNYSSELNVNALLLGDSALYLCASSFVGSISQETQYFGPGTRLLVL.